This TCR beta chain was retrieved from a study of cytomegalovirus exposure and HLA in healthy donors. Study context: Earlier results showed 90 million to 120 million unique TCR beta sequences derived from around 170 million T cells. Study-wide results and caveats: According to the study, roughly 180 TCR beta chains were cytomegalovirus-associated. Immune exposure information comprised only CMV serostatus.

A note on this clone: No antigen is known for it.

In germline, CDR1 is LNHDA, CDR2 SQIVND (reference sequence). J lost 2 bases, V lost 5 bases, and 4 bases had no gene match. This CDR3 spans 14 amino acids. Both 60 Vbeta primers and 13 Jbeta primers went into the PCR. Libraries were prepared by immunoSEQ multiplex PCR; TCRdb keeps only in-frame clonotypes and omits some of them. This table holds 150,000 to 200,000 clones, roughly 80% found once. The V gene is TRBV19, the J gene TRBJ1-2, with TRBD1 matching over 8 bases. This receptor was taken from a boy younger than 18 in good health and CMV-seronegative. Sequencing was performed on PBMCs. CDR3 coding DNA: TGTGCCAGTAGTTTACAGGGGGAAAACTATGGCTACACCTTC. This translates into CASSLQGENYGYTF. The full variable domain, with the rest looked up from reference TRBV19 and TRBJ1-2, is DGGITQSPKYLFRKEGQNVTLSCEQNLNHDAMYWYRQDPGQGLRLIYYSQIVNDFQKGDIAEGYSVSREKKESFPLTVTSAQKNPTAFYLCASSLQGENYGYTFGSGTRLTVV.